This is a list of T cell receptor beta chains from one sample in a study of T cells after yellow fever vaccination. Via MiXCR, TCRdb re-called the 5' RACE reads, giving one row per CDR3 protein. The sample shows a few hundred thousand distinct CDR3 sequences, less than 4.5% of them seen only once. Material: PBMCs, obtained on the day of the yellow fever booster vaccination. These receptor sequences come from a man aged 18-30 years who received the YFV17D yellow fever vaccine. The CDR3 runs from the conserved cysteine through the conserved F or W. A D gene is named only where the DNA matches it firmly. Expanded clones get a size class; other rows say once, few or many, or leave the size out.

>-|TRBJ2-7|TRBV7-2|many
TGTGCCAGCAGCTTCACACCCCGGACTTCCTACGAGCAGTACTTC
CASSFTPRTSYEQYF
>TRBD1|TRBJ2-1|TRBV19|many
TGTGCCAGTAGGCCCGGGGACAGGGATTCCAATGAGCAGTTCTTC
CASRPGDRDSNEQFF
>-|TRBJ2-1|TRBV12-3/TRBV12-4|few
TGTGCCAGCAGTTTTATGGGTGAGCAGTTCTTC
CASSFMGEQFF
>-|TRBJ1-6|TRBV7-4|-
TGTGCCAGCAGCTTAGATACTCAGGGCGTTTCCTATAATTCACCCCTCCACTTT
CASSLDTQGVSYNSPLHF
>-|TRBJ2-5|TRBV5-1|many
TGCGCCAGCAGCTTGGCCGGTAGTTTGGAGGAGACCCAGTACTTC
CASSLAGSLEETQYF
>TRBD1|TRBJ1-1|TRBV12-3/TRBV12-4|few
TGTGCCAGCAGGTTTACAGGGGCCACTGAAGCTTTCTTT
CASRFTGATEAFF
>-|TRBJ2-7|TRBV11-1|many
TGTGCCAGCAGCTTCACCTCCGGCGAGCAGTACTTC
CASSFTSGEQYF
>-|TRBJ2-5|TRBV6-6|few
TGTGCCAGCAGATACCGGACGGACCAAGGGGAGACCCAGTACTTC
CASRYRTDQGETQYF
>-|TRBJ2-5|TRBV5-5|many
TGTGCCAGCAGCCCCGGGGGCGCTACCCGCGAGACCCAGTACTTC
CASSPGGATRETQYF
>-|TRBJ1-1|TRBV2|-
TGTGCCAACAACCGGGAGGAGGGAACTGAAGCTTTCTTT
CANNREEGTEAFF
>-|TRBJ2-2|TRBV12-3/TRBV12-4|many
TGTGCCAGCAGCCCCCAGGGGAGCTGGACCGGGGAGCTGTTTTTT
CASSPQGSWTGELFF
>-|TRBJ1-2|TRBV9|-
TGTGCCAGCAGCGCCGGGGGGGATGCTTATGGCTACACCTTC
CASSAGGDAYGYTF
>TRBD1|TRBJ2-1|TRBV20-1|many
TGCAGTGCTAGGTTGCCGGGACAGCGCAATGAGCAGTTCTTC
CSARLPGQRNEQFF
>TRBD2|TRBJ2-7|TRBV7-2|many
TGTGCCAGCAGCTTTGGCGGGGGGGCGGAAGAGCAGTACTTC
CASSFGGGAEEQYF
>-|TRBJ2-3|TRBV7-3|few
TGTGCCAGCAGCTTAGGCAACTCCTACAGCACAGATACGCAGTATTTT
CASSLGNSYSTDTQYF
>-|TRBJ2-1|TRBV18|-
TGTGCCAGCTCACCAAGACTAGTCAATGAGCAGTTCTTC
CASSPRLVNEQFF
>TRBD2|TRBJ2-3|TRBV14|-
TGTGCCAGCAGCCAAGAATCCCCCTTCCTAGCGGGGGCGGGAGATACGCAGTATTTT
CASSQESPFLAGAGDTQYF
>-|TRBJ2-3|TRBV5-4|-
TGTGCCAGCAGCCCGTCGACTAGTGGCTCGCAGTATTTT
CASSPSTSGSQYF
>-|TRBJ1-1|TRBV5-1|many
TGCGCCAGCATCGGCGAGGGTCGGAACACTGAAGCTTTCTTT
CASIGEGRNTEAFF
>-|TRBJ1-2|TRBV5-1|many
TGCGCCAGCACCACAAGTACAGGGATGGGATACGGCTACACCTTC
CASTTSTGMGYGYTF
>TRBD1|TRBJ2-1|TRBV4-3|many
TGCGCCAGCAGCACACGGACAGGGGGAGACTATGAGCAGTTCTTC
CASSTRTGGDYEQFF
>-|TRBJ2-3|TRBV5-1|few
TGCGCCAGCAGCCCGGGCAATCGTCCAGATACGCAGTATTTT
CASSPGNRPDTQYF
>TRBD2|TRBJ2-2|TRBV6-1|-
TGTGCCACCCACGGTAGCGGGGAGAACACCGGGGAGCTGTTTTTT
CATHGSGENTGELFF
>-|TRBJ2-5|TRBV12-3/TRBV12-4|-
TGTGCCAGCAGGAAGGTGTCCACTGGCGCGACCCAGTACTTC
CASRKVSTGATQYF
>-|TRBJ2-3|TRBV7-2|many
TGTGCCAGCAGACCCGGATTGAGGGAGGATACGCAGTATTTT
CASRPGLREDTQYF
>-|TRBJ2-1|TRBV12-3/TRBV12-4|few
TGTGCCAGCAGTCGGACCACTTACAATGAGCAGTTCTTC
CASSRTTYNEQFF
>-|TRBJ1-2|TRBV4-2|many
TGTGCCAGCAGCACAGGCTATGGCTACACCTTC
CASSTGYGYTF
>-|TRBJ1-3|TRBV5-4|few
TGTGCCAGCAGCTTGTTCGGGGGGGTATATGGAAACACCATATATTTT
CASSLFGGVYGNTIYF
>-|TRBJ1-5|TRBV3-1|-
TGTGCCAGCAGCCAAGAAGGGGATGGGCAGCCCCAGCATTTT
CASSQEGDGQPQHF
>-|TRBJ2-5|TRBV12-3/TRBV12-4|many
TGTGCCAGCACCCGGACAGCCCAAGAGACCCAGTACTTC
CASTRTAQETQYF
>-|TRBJ1-1|TRBV11-2|many
TGTGCCAGCAGCTTAGTGGGGGATGATCAGAATGCTTTCTTT
CASSLVGDDQNAFF
>-|TRBJ2-7|TRBV15|-
TGTGCCACCAGCAGAGAGGGGCCCGGGCTGCGGCACGAGCAGTACTTC
CATSREGPGLRHEQYF
>-|TRBJ2-7|TRBV6-2/TRBV6-3|many
TGTGCCAGCAGTTCCCGGACGGACTCCTACGAGCAGTACTTC
CASSSRTDSYEQYF
>-|TRBJ2-5|TRBV7-9|few
TGTGCCAGCAGCTTAGGTCAGGTCCTGACTCTCTACCAAGAGACCCAGTACTTC
CASSLGQVLTLYQETQYF
>TRBD1|TRBJ2-4|TRBV24-1|many
TGTGCCACCAGTGACCCGGACAGGCCGGACATTCAGTACTTC
CATSDPDRPDIQYF
>-|TRBJ2-7|TRBV6-1|few
TGTGCCAGCGAGAGACTAGACGGCGACCCCTACGAGCAGTACTTC
CASERLDGDPYEQYF
>-|TRBJ2-5|TRBV29-1|many
TGCAGCGTTCGGGAGGGGGCAGAGACCCAGTACTTC
CSVREGAETQYF
>-|TRBJ1-5|TRBV15|many
TGTGCCACCAGCAGAGTTTCGACAGGAGATCAGCCCCAGCATTTT
CATSRVSTGDQPQHF
>TRBD2|TRBJ2-5|TRBV5-1|many
TGCGCCAGCAGCCGGCGGGAGTCTGGCGGGGAGACCCAGTACTTC
CASSRRESGGETQYF
>-|TRBJ2-3|TRBV2|few
TGTGCCAGCAGTGAAGTAGGAGGTACGGCAGATACGCAGTATTTT
CASSEVGGTADTQYF
>-|TRBJ2-5|TRBV12-3/TRBV12-4|many
TGTGCCAGCAGTTCGGCCGCTTATGGAAAAGAGACCCAGTACTTC
CASSSAAYGKETQYF
>TRBD2|TRBJ2-2|TRBV7-2|many
TGTGCCAGCAGCACAACAGCGGGGGGGCCCGGGGAGCTGTTTTTT
CASSTTAGGPGELFF
>TRBD1|TRBJ2-1|TRBV5-1|few
TGCGCCAGCAGCTTGTTTGGCGGACAGGGCGTTGAGCAGTTCTTC
CASSLFGGQGVEQFF
>-|TRBJ2-3|TRBV6-2/TRBV6-3|-
TGTGCCAGCAGTTACTCGACGGGGCTTCCCACAGATACGCAGTATTTT
CASSYSTGLPTDTQYF
>-|TRBJ1-2|TRBV4-1|few
TGCGCCAGCAGCCAAGCTGGGCCGGGCTATGGCTACACCTTC
CASSQAGPGYGYTF
>TRBD2|TRBJ2-5|TRBV7-2|many
TGTGCCAGCAGCTCCGGACTAGCCCAAGAGACCCAGTACTTC
CASSSGLAQETQYF
>-|TRBJ2-2|TRBV20-1|-
TGCAGTGCTAGTCGGCCAGGGGAAGGCACCGGGGAGCTGTTTTTT
CSASRPGEGTGELFF
>-|TRBJ2-1|TRBV5-1|many
TGCGCCAGCAGCTTGGAAAGCTCCTACAATGAGCAGTTCTTC
CASSLESSYNEQFF